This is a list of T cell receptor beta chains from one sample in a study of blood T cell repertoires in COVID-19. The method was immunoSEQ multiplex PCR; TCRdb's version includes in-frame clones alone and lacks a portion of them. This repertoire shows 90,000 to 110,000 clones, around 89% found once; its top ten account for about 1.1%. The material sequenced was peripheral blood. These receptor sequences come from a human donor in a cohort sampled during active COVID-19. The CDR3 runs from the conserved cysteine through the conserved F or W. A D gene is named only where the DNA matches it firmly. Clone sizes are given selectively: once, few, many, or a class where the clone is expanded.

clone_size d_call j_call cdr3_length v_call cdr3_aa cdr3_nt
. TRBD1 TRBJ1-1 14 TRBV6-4 CASSPDRGHSEAFF TGTGCCAGCAGTCCAGACAGGGGGCACTCTGAAGCTTTCTTT
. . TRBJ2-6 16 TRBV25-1 CASSESVYSGANVLTF TGTGCCAGCAGTGAATCAGTATACTCTGGGGCCAACGTCCTGACTTTC
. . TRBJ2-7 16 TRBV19 CASTRSTSTPSYEQYF TGTGCCAGTACACGATCAACTAGTACACCCTCCTACGAGCAGTACTTC
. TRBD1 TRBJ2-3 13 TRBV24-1 CATGRDREDTQYF TGTGCCACGGGTAGAGACAGGGAAGATACGCAGTATTTT
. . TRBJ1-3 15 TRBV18 CASSPLRAPGNTIYF TGTGCCAGCTCACCACTCAGGGCTCCTGGAAACACCATATATTTT
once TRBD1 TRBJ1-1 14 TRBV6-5 CASSYKGDSVEAFF TGTGCCAGCAGTTACAAGGGGGACAGCGTTGAAGCTTTCTTT
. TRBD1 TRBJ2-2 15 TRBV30 CAWSRQGACTGELFF TGTGCCTGGAGTCGCCAGGGGGCCTGCACCGGGGAGCTGTTTTTT
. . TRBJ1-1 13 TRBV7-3 CASSLQGNTEAFF TGTGCCAGCAGCTTACAGGGGAACACTGAAGCTTTCTTT
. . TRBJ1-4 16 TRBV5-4 CASSFKGLRGNEKLFF TGTGCCAGCAGCTTTAAAGGCTTGCGGGGTAATGAAAAACTGTTTTTT
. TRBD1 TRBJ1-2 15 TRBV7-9 CASSSDRGRSYGYTF TGTGCCAGCAGCTCCGACAGGGGGCGCAGCTATGGCTACACCTTC
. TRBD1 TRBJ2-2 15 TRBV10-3 CAIRGTGTNTGELFF TGTGCCATCAGGGGGACAGGGACCAACACCGGGGAGCTGTTTTTT
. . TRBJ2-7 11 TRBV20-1 CSARRSYEQYF TGCAGTGCTAGGAGGTCCTACGAGCAGTACTTC
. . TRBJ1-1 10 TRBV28 CASRQAEAFF TGTGCCAGCAGACAGGCTGAAGCTTTCTTT
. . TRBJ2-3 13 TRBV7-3 CASSRDYTDTQYF TGTGCCAGCAGCCGGGATTACACAGATACGCAGTATTTT
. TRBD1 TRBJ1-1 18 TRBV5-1 CASSLYGPTGGFDTEAFF TGCGCCAGCAGCCTCTATGGGCCAACAGGGGGGTTTGACACTGAAGCTTTCTTT
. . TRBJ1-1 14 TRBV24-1 CATSVGGSNTEAFF TGTGCCACCAGCGTCGGGGGGTCGAACACTGAAGCTTTCTTT
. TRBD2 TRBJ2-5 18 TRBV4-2 CASSQDLGTSGFQETQYF TGTGCCAGCAGCCAGGACCTTGGGACTAGCGGATTCCAAGAGACCCAGTACTTC
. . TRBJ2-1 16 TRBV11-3 CASTPSGLSSYNEQFF TGTGCCAGCACCCCAAGCGGGTTAAGCTCCTACAATGAGCAGTTCTTC
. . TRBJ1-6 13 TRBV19 CASRDRRNSPLHF TGTGCCAGTAGGGACAGACGTAATTCACCCCTCCACTTT
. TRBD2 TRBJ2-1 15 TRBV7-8 CASSQSGSSYNEQFF TGTGCCAGCAGCCAAAGCGGGAGTTCCTACAATGAGCAGTTCTTC
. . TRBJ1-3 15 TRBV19 CATTAGVSSGNTIYF TGTGCCACCACGGCGGGCGTAAGCTCTGGAAACACCATATATTTT
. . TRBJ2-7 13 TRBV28 CASSFVGAYEQYF TGTGCCAGCAGTTTCGTAGGGGCCTACGAGCAGTACTTC
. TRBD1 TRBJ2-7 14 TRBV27 CASSAGTGIYEQYF TGTGCCAGCAGTGCCGGGACAGGTATATACGAGCAGTACTTC
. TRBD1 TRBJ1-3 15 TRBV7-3 CASSLAGGGGNTIYF TGTGCCAGCAGCTTGGCAGGGGGCGGTGGAAACACCATATATTTT
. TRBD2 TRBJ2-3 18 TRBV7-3 CASPPGLADLREGDTQYF TGTGCCAGTCCCCCCGGACTAGCCGACCTGCGGGAGGGAGATACGCAGTATTTT
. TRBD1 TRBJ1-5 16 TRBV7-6 CASSSEQGALDQPQHF TGTGCCAGCAGCTCCGAACAGGGGGCGTTGGATCAGCCCCAGCATTTT
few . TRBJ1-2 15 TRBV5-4 CASSLGGQNNYGYTF TGTGCCAGCAGCTTGGGGGGGCAGAATAACTATGGCTACACCTTC